The 2 T cell receptor beta chains reported below all come from one sample, sequenced in a study of CD8+CD57+ T cells in acquired aplastic anemia. TCR beta VDJ combinations and CDR3 sequences were profiled from genomic DNA. TCRdb redid the calling of the reads with MiXCR, one entry per CDR3 protein. The sample lists roughly 51,000 distinct CDR3 sequences, around 72% occurring once. The sample consisted of sorted CD4+, CD8+, or CD8+CD57+ T cells (not recorded which) from PBMCs. These TCRs come from a human donor in good health, serving as a control.

This clonotype was picked up many times. The chain is built from TRBV20-1 and TRBJ1-5, with D possibly being TRBD1 (6 bases). The CDR3 spans 15 residues. The V gene's germline CDR1 is DFQATT and CDR2 SNEGSKA (reference sequence). V shed 1 base and J shed 7 bases, with 17 bases lying between them. The CDR3 sequence: CSARGEQGDGQPQHF. The CDR3 DNA reads as TGCAGTGCTAGAGGGGAACAGGGAGACGGCCAGCCCCAGCATTTT.

The chain combines TRBV29-1 with TRBJ2-1, with 10 bases matching TRBD1. Trimming at V came to 2 bases and at J to 6 bases, leaving 10 bases not matched to a gene. From germline, CDR1 is SQVTM and CDR2 ANQGSEA. CDR3 length equals 16 residues. The CDR3 loop is CSVEPSTGGAGNEQFF. The CDR3 region has the DNA TGCAGCGTTGAACCATCGACAGGGGGCGCAGGCAATGAGCAGTTCTTC.